A single sample is the source of the 3 T cell receptor beta chains below, sequenced in a study of T cell responses to AZD1222 COVID-19 vaccine. Here immunoSEQ multiplex PCR was the method, and the copy in TCRdb shows in-frame clones only, minus some. The data contain 50,000 or so clones, around 89% of them singletons. The material was peripheral blood, obtained 28 days after the second AZD1222 dose. These TCRs come from an adult who received the AZD1222 COVID-19 vaccine.

The V and J genes are TRBV6-2 or TRBV6-3 and TRBJ2-7; 15 bases map to TRBD2. The CDR3 totals 19 residues. Germline V gene sequence: CDR1 MNHEY, CDR2 SVGEGT. J lost 1 base, V lost 2 bases, and 9 bases had no gene match. In nucleotides, the CDR3 is TGTGCCAGCAGTTACAAGGCGGGACTAGCGGGAGGACAGTCCTACGAGCAGTACTTC. This codes for CASSYKAGLAGGQSYEQYF.

The chain recombines TRBV7-2 with TRBJ1-1; a possible D gene is TRBD1 (5 bases). The CDR3 extends over 13 amino acids. CDR1 is SGHTA, CDR2 FQGNSA, per germline. The V and J ends lost 1 base and 4 bases respectively, with 7 bases between them. CDR3 sequence (DNA): TGTGCCAGCAGCTTAGAAGGGGCCACTGAAGCTTTCTTT. Its translation is CASSLEGATEAFF.

The chain uses TRBV9 and TRBJ2-5, with a tentative D call TRBD1 (5 bases). The CDR3 loop spans 14 amino acids. Germline values: CDR1 SGDLS, CDR2 YYNGEE. The ends were cut back, 0 bases at V and 1 base at J, with 7 bases in the middle. The CDR3 reads CASSVGTLQETQYF. In DNA, the CDR3 is TGTGCCAGCAGCGTAGGGACACTCCAAGAGACCCAGTACTTC.